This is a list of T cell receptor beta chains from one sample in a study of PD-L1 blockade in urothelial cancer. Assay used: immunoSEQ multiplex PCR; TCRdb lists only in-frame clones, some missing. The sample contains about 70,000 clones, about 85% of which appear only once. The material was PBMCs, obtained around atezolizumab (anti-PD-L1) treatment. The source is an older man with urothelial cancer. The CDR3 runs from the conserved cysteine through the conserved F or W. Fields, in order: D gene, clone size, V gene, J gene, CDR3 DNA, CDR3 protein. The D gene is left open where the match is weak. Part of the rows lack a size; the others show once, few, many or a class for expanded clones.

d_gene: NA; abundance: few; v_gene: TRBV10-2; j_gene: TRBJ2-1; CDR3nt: TGCGCCAGCACGCGAGCGGGTACCTACAATGAGCAGTTCTTC; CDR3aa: CASTRAGTYNEQFF
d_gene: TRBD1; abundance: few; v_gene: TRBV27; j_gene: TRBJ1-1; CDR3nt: TGTGCCAGCAGTTTAAAAGAGCGGGACAGGGCGTTCTACACTGAAGCTTTCTTT; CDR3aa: CASSLKERDRAFYTEAFF
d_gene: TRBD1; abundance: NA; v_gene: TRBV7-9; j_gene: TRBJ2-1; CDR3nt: TGTGCCAGCAGCCCATTAGGGACAGGGAGATCCTACAATGAGCAGTTCTTC; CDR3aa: CASSPLGTGRSYNEQFF
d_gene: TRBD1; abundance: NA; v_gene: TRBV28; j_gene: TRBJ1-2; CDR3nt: TGTGCCAGCAGTGCAAACAGGGGAAACTATGGCTACACCTTC; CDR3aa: CASSANRGNYGYTF
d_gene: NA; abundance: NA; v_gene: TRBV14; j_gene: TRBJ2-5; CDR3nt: TGTGCCAGCAGCCCCTCAGGGGAGACCCAGTACTTC; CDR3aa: CASSPSGETQYF
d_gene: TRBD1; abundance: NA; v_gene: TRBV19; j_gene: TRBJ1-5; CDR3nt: TGTGCCAGTAGTCGCGACAGGGTCAGCAATCAGCCCCAGCATTTT; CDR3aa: CASSRDRVSNQPQHF
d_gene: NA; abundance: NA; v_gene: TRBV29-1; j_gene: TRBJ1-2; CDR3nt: TGCAGCGTTGAGTCCAGGGTCGGCTACACCTTC; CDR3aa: CSVESRVGYTF
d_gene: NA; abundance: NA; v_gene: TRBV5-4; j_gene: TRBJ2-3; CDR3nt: TGTGCCAGCAATGGAGGGCTGAGCACAGATACGCAGTATTTT; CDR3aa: CASNGGLSTDTQYF
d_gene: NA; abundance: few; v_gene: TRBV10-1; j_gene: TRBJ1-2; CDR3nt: TGCGCCAGGCACGACCAGGGTGGCTATGGCTACACCTTC; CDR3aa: CARHDQGGYGYTF
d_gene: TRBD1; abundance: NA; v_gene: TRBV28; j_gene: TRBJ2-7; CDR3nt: TGTGCCAGCAGTTTATGGGAGACAGGGGGGACAAATTCCTACGAGCAGTACTTC; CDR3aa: CASSLWETGGTNSYEQYF
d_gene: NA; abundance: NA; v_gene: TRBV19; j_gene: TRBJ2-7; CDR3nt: TGTGCCAGTTTCCGTCGAGAACTGCGAACCTACGAGCAGTACTTC; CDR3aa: CASFRRELRTYEQYF
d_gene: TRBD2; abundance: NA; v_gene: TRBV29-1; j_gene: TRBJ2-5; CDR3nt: TGCAGCGTTGTGCTAGCGGGAGGGCTCCAAGAGACCCAGTACTTC; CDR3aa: CSVVLAGGLQETQYF
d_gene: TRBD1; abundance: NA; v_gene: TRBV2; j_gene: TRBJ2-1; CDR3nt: TGTGCCAGCAGCAGAGGACAGGGATATTACAATGAGCAGTTCTTC; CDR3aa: CASSRGQGYYNEQFF
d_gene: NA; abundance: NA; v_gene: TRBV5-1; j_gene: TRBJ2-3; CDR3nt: TGCGCCAGCAGCTTTGGAGGGCGCACAGATACGCAGTATTTT; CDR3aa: CASSFGGRTDTQYF
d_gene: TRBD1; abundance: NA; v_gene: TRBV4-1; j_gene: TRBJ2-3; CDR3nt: TGCGCCAGCAGCCGGAAATTTGGGGGACAGGGGGCAGATACGCAGTATTTT; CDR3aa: CASSRKFGGQGADTQYF
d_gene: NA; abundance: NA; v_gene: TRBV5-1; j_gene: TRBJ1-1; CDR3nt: TGCGCCAGCAGCTTGGCCGCTGGGGCTCGGACTGAAGCTTTCTTT; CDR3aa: CASSLAAGARTEAFF
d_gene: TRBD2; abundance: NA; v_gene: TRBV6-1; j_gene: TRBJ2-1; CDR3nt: TGTGCCAGCAGAGGGACTAGCGGGAGTCGGGGTGAGCAGTTCTTC; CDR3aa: CASRGTSGSRGEQFF
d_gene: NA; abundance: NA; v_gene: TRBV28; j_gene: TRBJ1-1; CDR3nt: TGTGCCAGCCCACCTCCAGGCGGGGAATGGAACACTGAAGCTTTCTTT; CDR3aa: CASPPPGGEWNTEAFF
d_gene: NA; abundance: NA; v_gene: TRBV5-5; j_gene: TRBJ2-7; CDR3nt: TGTGCCAGCAGCTTTTACGGGCAGGGAAACAACTACGAGCAGTACTTC; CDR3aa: CASSFYGQGNNYEQYF
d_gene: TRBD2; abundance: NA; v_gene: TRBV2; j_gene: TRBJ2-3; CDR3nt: TGTGCCAGCAGCGGACTAGCGGACACAGATACGCAGTATTTT; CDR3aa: CASSGLADTDTQYF
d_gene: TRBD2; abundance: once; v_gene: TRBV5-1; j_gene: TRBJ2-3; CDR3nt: TGCGCCAGCAGCCCCTGGACTAGCGGGGCCACAGATACGCAGTATTTT; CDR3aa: CASSPWTSGATDTQYF
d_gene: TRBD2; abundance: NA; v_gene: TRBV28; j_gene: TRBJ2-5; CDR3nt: TGTGCCAGCAACGGACGACTAGCAGGAGAGACCCAGTACTTC; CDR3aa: CASNGRLAGETQYF
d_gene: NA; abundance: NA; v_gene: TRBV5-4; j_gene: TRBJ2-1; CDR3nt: TGTGCCAGCAGCTTGGGAGCGGATGAGCAGTTCTTC; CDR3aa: CASSLGADEQFF
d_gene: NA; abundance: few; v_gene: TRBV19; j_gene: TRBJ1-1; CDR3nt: TGTGCCAGTACGGGAATGAACACTGAAGCTTTCTTT; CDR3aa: CASTGMNTEAFF
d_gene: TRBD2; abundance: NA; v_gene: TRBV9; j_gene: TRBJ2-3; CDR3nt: TGTGCCAGCAGCGCCGGGATAGCGGGGGGCACAGATACGCAGTATTTT; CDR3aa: CASSAGIAGGTDTQYF
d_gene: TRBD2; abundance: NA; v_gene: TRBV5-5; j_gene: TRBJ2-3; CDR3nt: TGTGCCAGCAGCTTTAGCGGGAGCGGGGATACGCAGTATTTT; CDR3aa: CASSFSGSGDTQYF
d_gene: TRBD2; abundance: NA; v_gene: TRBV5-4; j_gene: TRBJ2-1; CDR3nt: TGTGCCAGCAGGCCGGGACTAGCGGGAGCTAATGAGCAGTTCTTC; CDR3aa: CASRPGLAGANEQFF
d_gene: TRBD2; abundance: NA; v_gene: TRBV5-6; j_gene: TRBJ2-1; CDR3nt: TGTGCCAGCATGTGGTGGACTAGGGACTACAATGAGCAGTTCTTC; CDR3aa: CASMWWTRDYNEQFF
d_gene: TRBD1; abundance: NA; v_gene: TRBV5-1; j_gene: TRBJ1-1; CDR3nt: TGCGCCAGCAGCTTGAAGGGACAGGGGGACACTGAAGCTTTCTTT; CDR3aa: CASSLKGQGDTEAFF
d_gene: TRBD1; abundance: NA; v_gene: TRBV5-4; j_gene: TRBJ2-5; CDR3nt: TGTGCCAGCAGCTTATCCACAGGGGCCCGGGAGACCCAGTACTTC; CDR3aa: CASSLSTGARETQYF
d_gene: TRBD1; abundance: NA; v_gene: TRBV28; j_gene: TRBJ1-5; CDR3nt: TGTGCCAGCAGTCCTCTCGGACAGGGAGATCAGCCCCAGCATTTT; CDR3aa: CASSPLGQGDQPQHF
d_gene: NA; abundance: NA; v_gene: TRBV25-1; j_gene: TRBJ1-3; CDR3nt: TGTGCCAGCAAGCAGGGCTCTGGAAACACCATATATTTT; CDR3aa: CASKQGSGNTIYF
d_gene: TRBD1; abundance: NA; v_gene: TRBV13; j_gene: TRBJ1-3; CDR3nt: TGTGCCAGCAGCGCTAGAGTAGGGACAGGGGGAAGTGGAAACACCATATATTTT; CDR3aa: CASSARVGTGGSGNTIYF
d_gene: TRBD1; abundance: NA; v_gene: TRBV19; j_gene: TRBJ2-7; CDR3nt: TGTGCCAGTAGTCGGGACAGGGGGCCGTACGAGCAGTACTTC; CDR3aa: CASSRDRGPYEQYF
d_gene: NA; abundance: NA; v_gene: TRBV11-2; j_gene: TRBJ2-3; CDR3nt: TGTGCCAGCAGCTTAGGAAGCGGCCTCACAGATACGCAGTATTTT; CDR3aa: CASSLGSGLTDTQYF
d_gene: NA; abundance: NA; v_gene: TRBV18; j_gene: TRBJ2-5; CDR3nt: TGTGCCAGCTCACCAGGATTTGGGAGCGGGCAAGAGACCCAGTACTTC; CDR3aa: CASSPGFGSGQETQYF
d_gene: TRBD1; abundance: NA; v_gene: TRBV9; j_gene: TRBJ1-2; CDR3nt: TGTGCCAGCAGCTTCTTGACAGGGGCAAACTATGGCTACACCTTC; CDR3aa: CASSFLTGANYGYTF
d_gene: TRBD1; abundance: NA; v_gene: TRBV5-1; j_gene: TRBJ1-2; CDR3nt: TGCGCCAGCAGCAGAACCGGGACAGAGGGACAAGGCTACACCTTC; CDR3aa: CASSRTGTEGQGYTF
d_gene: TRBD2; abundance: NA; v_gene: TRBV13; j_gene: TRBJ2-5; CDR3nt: TGTGCCAGCAGCTCGTTAGCGGGAGGCGACGAGACCCAGTACTTC; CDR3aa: CASSSLAGGDETQYF
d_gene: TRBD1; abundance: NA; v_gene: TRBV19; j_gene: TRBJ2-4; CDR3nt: TGTGCCAGTAGTATGGACAGGGTCGGGAATGGTCTAGCCAAAAACATTCAGTACTTC; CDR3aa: CASSMDRVGNGLAKNIQYF
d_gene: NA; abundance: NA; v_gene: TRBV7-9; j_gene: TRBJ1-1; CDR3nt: TGTGCCAGCAGCCCCGATGGGGCCCCAAACACTGAAGCTTTCTTT; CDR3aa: CASSPDGAPNTEAFF
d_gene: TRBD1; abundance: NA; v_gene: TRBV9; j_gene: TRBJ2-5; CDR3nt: TGTGCCAGCAGCGTAGCGGCAGGGGGCGGAGAGACCCAGTACTTC; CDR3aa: CASSVAAGGGETQYF
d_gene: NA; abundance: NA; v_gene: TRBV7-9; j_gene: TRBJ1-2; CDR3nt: TGTGCCAGCAGCTTTGTGGGACACCGCGACTATGGCTACACCTTC; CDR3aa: CASSFVGHRDYGYTF
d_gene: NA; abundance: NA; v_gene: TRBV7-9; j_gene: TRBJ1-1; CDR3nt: TGTGCCAGCAGCTCCCCGGGGGAGGGGCAGAACACTGAAGCTTTCTTT; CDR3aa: CASSSPGEGQNTEAFF
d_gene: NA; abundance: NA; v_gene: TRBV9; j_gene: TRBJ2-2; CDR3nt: TGTGCCAGCAGCGTAGCCGGGGGGCGACCCATCCGAGACACCGGGGAGCTGTTTTTT; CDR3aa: CASSVAGGRPIRDTGELFF
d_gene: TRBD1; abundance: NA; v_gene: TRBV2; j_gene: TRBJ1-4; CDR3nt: TGTGCCAGCAGTGAGCGACAGGGGGGAAGAGAGAAACTGTTTTTT; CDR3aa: CASSERQGGREKLFF
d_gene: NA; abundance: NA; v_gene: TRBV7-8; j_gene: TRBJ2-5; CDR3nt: TGTGCCAGCAGCTTTTCACTCGAACAAGAGACCCAGTACTTC; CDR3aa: CASSFSLEQETQYF
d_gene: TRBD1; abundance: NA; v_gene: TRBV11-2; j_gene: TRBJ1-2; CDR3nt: TGTGCCAGCAGCTTAGGGAGGGGACAGGGTTCCTATGGCTACACCTTC; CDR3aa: CASSLGRGQGSYGYTF